The T cell receptor beta chain under discussion was sequenced for a study of blood T cell repertoires in COVID-19. Germline V gene sequence: CDR1 LGHDT, CDR2 YNNKEL (reference sequence). The CDR3 is 14 amino acids. Trimming removed 1 base from V and 4 bases from J; junction bases left unmatched: 3. TCRdb's copy holds only in-frame clones and misses some; the assay was immunoSEQ multiplex PCR. Of nearly 250,000 clones detected, 70% to 85% appear once; the ten largest clones hold under 2%. The gene calls are TRBV3-1 (or the pseudogene TRBV3-2) and TRBJ2-7, with 8 bases lining up with TRBD2. The sequence was obtained from an elderly woman with acute or convalescent COVID-19. Input material: peripheral blood. The CDR3: CASSQAGGRYEQYF. The DNA for the CDR3 is TGTGCCAGCAGCCAAGCGGGAGGGCGTTACGAGCAGTACTTC.